The 17 T cell receptor beta chains below all came from one sample that was sequenced in a study of cytomegalovirus exposure and HLA in healthy donors. The primer mix had 60 Vbeta and 13 Jbeta primers. Using immunoSEQ multiplex PCR, the repertoire was profiled, and TCRdb retains in-frame clones only, with some absent. This sample has about 200,000 clones, with roughly 79% found just once. The specimen was PBMCs. Receptor source: a male donor in good health and CMV-seronegative.

The V call is TRBV5-4, the J call TRBJ2-4; D is perhaps TRBD1 (6 bases). With 0 bases removed from V and 5 bases from J, the gap between germline ends came to 18 bases. The CDR3 is 17 amino acids. Germline assignment: CDR1 SGHNT and CDR2 YYREEE (reference sequence). The chain's CDR3 is CASSLAWTAEGQNIQYF. In DNA form, the CDR3 reads TGTGCCAGCAGCTTGGCCTGGACAGCAGAAGGCCAAAACATTCAGTACTTC.

This chain joins TRBV6-5 and TRBJ2-7; the match to TRBD2 covers 9 bases. This CDR3 is built from 14 residues. V shed 5 bases and J 7 bases; nucleotides not matched to a gene: 9. Germline V lookup: CDR1 MNHEY, CDR2 SVGAGI. The CDR3 protein is CASSPLSGSGEQYF. Here the CDR3 DNA reads TGTGCCAGCAGTCCCCTTAGCGGGAGCGGGGAGCAGTACTTC.

The rearrangement links TRBV5-1 to TRBJ2-5; D gene unclear. V lost 2 bases to trimming and J lost 0 bases, with 8 bases between them. CDR1 is SGHRS and CDR2 is YFSETQ in the germline V gene. This CDR3 is built from 14 residues. The CDR3 sequence is CASSFGLYQETQYF. Written as DNA, the CDR3 is TGCGCCAGCAGCTTCGGTCTCTACCAAGAGACCCAGTACTTC.

The CDR3 DNA is TGTGCCAGTAGTATAGACACCGGGGGGTCGAACTATGGCTACACCTTC. Its translation is CASSIDTGGSNYGYTF. The chain carries TRBV19 and TRBJ1-2; TRBD1 is a possible D gene (5 bases). V dropped 0 bases and J dropped 2 bases, with 13 bases sitting between them. CDR1 and CDR2 from the germline V gene are LNHDA and SQIVND (reference sequence). This CDR3 has 16 residues.

This rearrangement joins TRBV5-3 to TRBJ2-2; 8 bases are a match to TRBD1. TRBV5-3 is reported as an ORF; its role is uncertain. The CDR3 covers 19 residues. The J segment lost 1 base and the V segment lost 4 bases, leaving 15 bases of the junction unmatched. CDR3 sequence reads: CARSTGTGEGLGNTGELFF. In DNA, the CDR3 is TGTGCCAGAAGCACCGGGACAGGTGAGGGCTTGGGGAACACCGGGGAGCTGTTTTTT.

The chain recombines TRBV28 with TRBJ2-3; 8 bases line up with TRBD1. From germline, CDR1 is MDHEN and CDR2 SYDVKM. The CDR3 extends over 14 amino acids. V dropped 5 bases and J dropped 4; count of bases not matched to a gene: 5. CDR3 sequence: CASSPLQGADTQYF. DNA of the CDR3: TGTGCCAGCAGTCCACTACAGGGGGCAGATACGCAGTATTTT.

The rearrangement joins TRBV28 to TRBJ1-2; D uncertain. This CDR3 comprises 13 residues. V was trimmed by 7 bases and J by 4 bases, leaving 13 bases between them. The germline gives CDR1 MDHEN, CDR2 SYDVKM. As DNA, the CDR3 is TGTGCCAGCACCTCGGCCGGACTCTATGGCTACACCTTC. It is translated as CASTSAGLYGYTF.

V and J are TRBV27 and TRBJ2-7; 7 bases line up with TRBD1. Germline V gene sequence: CDR1 MNHEY, CDR2 SMNVEV (reference sequence). The CDR3 has 15 residues. Unmatched junction bases numbered 14, after V lost 7 bases and J lost 5 bases. The CDR3 sequence is CASKLTEGAPNEQYF. The DNA for the CDR3 is TGTGCCAGCAAACTCACCGAGGGGGCTCCCAACGAGCAGTACTTC.

This clone was counted a few times. The gene calls are TRBV21-1 and TRBJ2-3; TRBD2 is the table's D call and was not checked against the DNA. TRBV21-1 is designated a pseudogene. This CDR3 has 17 amino acids. This CDR3 is CASRLSSGTATTDTQYF. The CDR3 nucleotides read TGTGCCAGCAGGCTAAGCTCCGGGACTGCAACCACAGATACGCAGTATTTT.

The rearrangement joins TRBV6-5 to TRBJ1-4, with D hard to call. The germline gives CDR1 MNHEY, CDR2 SVGAGI. The CDR3 runs to 14 residues. V lost 2 bases and J lost 8, with 12 bases in between. DNA of the CDR3: TGTGCCAGCAGTTACAGTTGGGCAGAAGAAAAACTGTTTTTT. Protein product: CASSYSWAEEKLFF.

V is TRBV7-9 and J is TRBJ2-5; weak D call: TRBD1 (6 bases). The assigned J gene may be wrong: the sequence end matches TRBJ2-7 better. Germline CDR1 reads SEHNR; CDR2 reads FQNEAQ (reference sequence). This CDR3 region has 14 residues. The CDR3 DNA reads as TGTGCCAGCAGTTTCACAGGGCTGGTCTACGAGCAGTACTTC. It yields the protein CASSFTGLVYEQYF.

The CDR3 region is CAISESIVGRRFNSPLHF. CDR3 nucleotides: TGTGCCATCAGTGAGTCGATAGTTGGACGGAGGTTTAATTCACCCCTCCACTTT. The chain carries TRBV10-3 and TRBJ1-6; unclear D gene. The V gene lost 0 bases and the J gene lost 6 bases, with 18 bases spanning the gap. The germline V gene encodes CDR1 ENHRY and CDR2 SYGVKD. The CDR3 is made up of 18 amino acids.

The rearrangement links TRBV10-2 to TRBJ2-1; 9 nucleotides line up with TRBD2. Germline CDR1 and CDR2: WSHSY and SAAADI. With V trimmed by 5 bases and J by 6 bases, 8 bases remained unmatched. CDR3 size: 15 residues. In DNA, the CDR3 is TGCGCCAGCAGTCCTCTAGCGGGGAAACGCAATGAGCAGTTCTTC. Translation: CASSPLAGKRNEQFF.

This clone has a handful of counts. The V gene is TRBV4-3, the J gene TRBJ2-3; no definite D call. The CDR3 extends over 16 amino acids. V lost 0 bases, J lost 3 bases, and 13 bases lay in between. Looked up from germline, CDR1 is LGHNA and CDR2 is YSLEER. The CDR3 sequence: CASSQDREEVTDTQYF. The CDR3 DNA sequence: TGCGCCAGCAGCCAAGATCGCGAGGAAGTGACAGATACGCAGTATTTT.

The gene calls are TRBV9 and TRBJ2-5; 8 bases are a match to TRBD1. J was trimmed by 5 bases and V by 3 bases; bases with no gene match: 9. CDR3 size: 15 residues. Germline CDR1 is SGDLS and CDR2 is YYNGEE. CDR3 DNA: TGTGCCAGCAGCGCGAGACGGACAGGGTACGAGACCCAGTACTTC. This gives the protein CASSARRTGYETQYF.

The chain couples TRBV11-3 to TRBJ2-1; D gene ambiguous. Per the germline V gene, CDR1 is SGHNT and CDR2 is YENEEA. The CDR3 runs 12 residues. V was pared by 5 bases and J by 6 bases, with 8 bases between. The CDR3 nucleotides read TGTGCCAGCAGCCCCTCAGGCAATGAGCAGTTCTTC. Translation: CASSPSGNEQFF.

This clone came up a few times. The chain uses TRBV19 and TRBJ2-7, with 9 bases aligning to TRBD1. The CDR3 runs to 18 residues. Germline loops: CDR1 LNHDA, CDR2 SQIVND (reference sequence). V dropped 4 bases and J dropped 1; count of bases not matched to a gene: 14. The CDR3 DNA is TGTGCCAGTAGTACAAACCGGGACAGGGAAAGGAGGTCCTACGAGCAGTACTTC. As protein: CASSTNRDRERRSYEQYF.